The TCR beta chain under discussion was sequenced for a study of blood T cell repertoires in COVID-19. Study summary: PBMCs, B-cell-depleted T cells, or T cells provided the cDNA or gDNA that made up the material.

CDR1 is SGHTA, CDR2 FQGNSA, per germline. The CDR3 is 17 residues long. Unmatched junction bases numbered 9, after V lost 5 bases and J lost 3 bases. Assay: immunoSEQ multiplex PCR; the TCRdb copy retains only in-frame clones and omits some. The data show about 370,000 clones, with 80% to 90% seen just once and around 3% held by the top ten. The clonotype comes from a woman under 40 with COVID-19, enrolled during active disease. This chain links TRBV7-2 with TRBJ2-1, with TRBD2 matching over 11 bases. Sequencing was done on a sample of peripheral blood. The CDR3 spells CASSPNSGTSGYNEQFF. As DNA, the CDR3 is TGTGCCAGCAGCCCGAACTCCGGGACTAGCGGCTACAATGAGCAGTTCTTC.